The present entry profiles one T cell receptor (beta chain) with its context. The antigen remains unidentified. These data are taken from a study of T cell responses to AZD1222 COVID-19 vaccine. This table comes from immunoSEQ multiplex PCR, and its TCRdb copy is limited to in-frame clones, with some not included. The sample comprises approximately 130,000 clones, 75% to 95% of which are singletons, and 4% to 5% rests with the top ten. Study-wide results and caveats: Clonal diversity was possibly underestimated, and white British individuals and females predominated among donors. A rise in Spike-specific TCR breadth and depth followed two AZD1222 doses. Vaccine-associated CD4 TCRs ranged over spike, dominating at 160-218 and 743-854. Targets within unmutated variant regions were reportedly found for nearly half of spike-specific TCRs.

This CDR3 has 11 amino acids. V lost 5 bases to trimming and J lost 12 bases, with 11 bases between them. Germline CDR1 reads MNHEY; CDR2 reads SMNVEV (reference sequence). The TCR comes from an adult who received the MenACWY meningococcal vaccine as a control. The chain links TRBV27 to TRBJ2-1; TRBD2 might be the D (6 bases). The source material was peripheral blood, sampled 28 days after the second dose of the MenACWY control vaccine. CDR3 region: CASSHGGGQFF. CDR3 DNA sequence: TGTGCCAGCAGTCACGGGGGAGGGCAGTTCTTC.